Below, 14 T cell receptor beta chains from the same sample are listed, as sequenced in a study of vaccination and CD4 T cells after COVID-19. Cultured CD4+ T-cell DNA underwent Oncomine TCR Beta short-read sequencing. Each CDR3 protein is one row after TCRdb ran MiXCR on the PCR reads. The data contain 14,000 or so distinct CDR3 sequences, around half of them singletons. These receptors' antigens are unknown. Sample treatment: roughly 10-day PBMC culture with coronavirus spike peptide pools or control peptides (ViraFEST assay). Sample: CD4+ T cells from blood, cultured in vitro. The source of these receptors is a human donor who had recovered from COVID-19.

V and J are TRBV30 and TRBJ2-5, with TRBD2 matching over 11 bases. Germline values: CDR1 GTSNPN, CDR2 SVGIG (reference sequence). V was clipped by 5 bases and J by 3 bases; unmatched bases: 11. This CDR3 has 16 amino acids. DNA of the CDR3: TGTGCCTGGGGGCTTGGACTAGCGGGCGCGAAAGAGACCCAGTACTTC. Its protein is CAWGLGLAGAKETQYF.

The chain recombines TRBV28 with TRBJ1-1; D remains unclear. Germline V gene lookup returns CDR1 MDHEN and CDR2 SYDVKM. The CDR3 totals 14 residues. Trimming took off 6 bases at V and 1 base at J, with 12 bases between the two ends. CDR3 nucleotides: TGTGCCAGCAGGCTTCCCCGAGGGAACACTGAAGCTTTCTTT. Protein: CASRLPRGNTEAFF. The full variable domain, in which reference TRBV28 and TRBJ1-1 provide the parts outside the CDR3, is DVKVTQSSRYLVKRTGEKVFLECVQDMDHENMFWYRQDPGLGLRLIYFSYDVKMKEKGDIPEGYSVSREKKERFSLILESASTNQTSMYLCASRLPRGNTEAFFGQGTRLTVV.

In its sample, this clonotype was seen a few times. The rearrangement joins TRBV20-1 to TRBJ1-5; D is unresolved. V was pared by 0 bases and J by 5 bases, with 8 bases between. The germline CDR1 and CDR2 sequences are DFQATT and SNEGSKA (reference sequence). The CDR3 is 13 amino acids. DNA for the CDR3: TGCAGTGCTAGAGATCTGGTGGATCAGCCCCAGCATTTT. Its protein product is CSARDLVDQPQHF.

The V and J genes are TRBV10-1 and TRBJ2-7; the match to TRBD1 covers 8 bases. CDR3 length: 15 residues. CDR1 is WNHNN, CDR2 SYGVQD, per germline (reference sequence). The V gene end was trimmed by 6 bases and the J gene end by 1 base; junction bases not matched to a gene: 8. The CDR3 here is CASRASGTGSYEQYF. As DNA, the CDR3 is TGCGCCAGCAGAGCGTCCGGGACAGGATCCTACGAGCAGTACTTC.

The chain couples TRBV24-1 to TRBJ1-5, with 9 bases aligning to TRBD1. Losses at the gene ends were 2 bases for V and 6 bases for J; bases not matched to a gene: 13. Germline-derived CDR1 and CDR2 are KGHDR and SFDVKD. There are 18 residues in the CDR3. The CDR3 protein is CATSDSGTGNPLFQPQHF. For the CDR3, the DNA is TGTGCCACCAGTGATTCCGGGACAGGGAACCCTTTATTTCAGCCCCAGCATTTT.

CDR3 in amino acids: CSASDGTSGSNTDTQYF. CDR3 nucleotide sequence: TGCAGTGCTAGCGATGGGACTAGCGGGAGCAATACAGATACGCAGTATTTT. V gene TRBV20-1 combines with J gene TRBJ2-3, with 14 nucleotides matching TRBD2. The V and J ends lost 3 bases and 3 bases, in that order; junction bases with no gene match: 8. The CDR3 length is 17 residues. Looked up from germline, CDR1 is DFQATT and CDR2 is SNEGSKA (reference sequence).

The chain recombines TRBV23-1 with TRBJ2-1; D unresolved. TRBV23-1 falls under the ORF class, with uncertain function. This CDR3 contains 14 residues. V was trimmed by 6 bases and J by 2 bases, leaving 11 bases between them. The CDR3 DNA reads TGCGCCAGCAGCCGCAGCCGAACCTACAATGAGCAGTTCTTC. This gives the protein CASSRSRTYNEQFF.

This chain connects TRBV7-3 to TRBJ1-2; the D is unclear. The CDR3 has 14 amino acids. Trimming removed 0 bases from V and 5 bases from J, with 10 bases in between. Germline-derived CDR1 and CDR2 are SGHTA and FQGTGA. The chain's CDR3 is CASSLTAGSYGYTF. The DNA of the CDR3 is TGTGCCAGCAGCTTAACCGCCGGATCTTATGGCTACACCTTC. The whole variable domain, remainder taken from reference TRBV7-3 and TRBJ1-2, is GAGVSQTPSNKVTEKGKYVELRCDPISGHTALYWYRQSLGQGPEFLIYFQGTGAADDSGLPNDRFFAVRPEGSVSTLKIQRTERGDSAVYLCASSLTAGSYGYTFGSGTRLTVV.

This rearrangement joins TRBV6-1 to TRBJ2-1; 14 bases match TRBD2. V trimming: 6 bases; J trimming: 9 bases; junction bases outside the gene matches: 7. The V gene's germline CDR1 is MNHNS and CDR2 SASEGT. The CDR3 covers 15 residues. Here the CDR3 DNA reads TGTGCCAGCAGCGCTGGGACTAGCGGGGGTGGTGAGCAGTTCTTC. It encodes CASSAGTSGGGEQFF.

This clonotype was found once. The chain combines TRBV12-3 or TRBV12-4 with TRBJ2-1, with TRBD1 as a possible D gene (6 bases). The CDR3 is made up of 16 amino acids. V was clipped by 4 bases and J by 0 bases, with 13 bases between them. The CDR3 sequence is CASSWTAISSYNEQFF. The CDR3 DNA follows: TGTGCCAGCAGTTGGACAGCTATTAGCTCCTACAATGAGCAGTTCTTC.

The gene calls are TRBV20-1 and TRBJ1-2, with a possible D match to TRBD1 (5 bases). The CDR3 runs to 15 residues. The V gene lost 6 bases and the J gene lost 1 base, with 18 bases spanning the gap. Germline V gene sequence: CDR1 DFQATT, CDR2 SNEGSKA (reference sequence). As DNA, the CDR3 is TGCAGTGCCCCCCTATCGGGGACGAATAACTATGGCTACACCTTC. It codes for CSAPLSGTNNYGYTF.

CDR3 sequence reads: CASSFGQGAETQYF. In nucleotides, the CDR3 is TGTGCCAGCAGCTTCGGACAGGGGGCAGAGACCCAGTACTTC. This chain joins TRBV5-4 and TRBJ2-5; 11 nucleotides agree with TRBD1. Germline V gene data show CDR1 as SGHNT and CDR2 as YYREEE (reference sequence). With V trimmed by 2 bases and J by 4 bases, 1 base remained unmatched. This CDR3 contains 14 residues. Combining the CDR3 with reference TRBV5-4 and TRBJ2-5 gives the whole variable domain ETGVTQSPTHLIKTRGQQVTLRCSSQSGHNTVSWYQQALGQGPQFIFQYYREEENGRGNFPPRFSGLQFPNYSSELNVNALELDDSALYLCASSFGQGAETQYFGPGTRLLVL.

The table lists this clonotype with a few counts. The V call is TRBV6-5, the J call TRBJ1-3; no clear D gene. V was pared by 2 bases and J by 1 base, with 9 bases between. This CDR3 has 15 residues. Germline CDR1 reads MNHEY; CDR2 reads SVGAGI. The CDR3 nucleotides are TGTGCCAGCAGTTACGACCCGATATCTGGAAACACCATATATTTT. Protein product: CASSYDPISGNTIYF.

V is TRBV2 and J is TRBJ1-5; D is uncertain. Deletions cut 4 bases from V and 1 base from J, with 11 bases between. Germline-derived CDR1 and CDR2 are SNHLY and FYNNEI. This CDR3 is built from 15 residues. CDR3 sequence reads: CASSAQVRSNQPQHF. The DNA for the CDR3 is TGTGCCAGCAGTGCTCAAGTGAGGAGCAATCAGCCCCAGCATTTT.